This T cell receptor beta chain stems from a study of blood T cells in healthy people across ages. This clonotype was seen a handful of times. A second PCR, run for about 7 to 11 cycles, used a sample-barcoded 5' primer plus a J-beta primer mix. Each CDR3 protein is one row after TCRdb ran MiXCR on the 5' RACE reads. The sample shows 1.5 million or so distinct CDR3 sequences, approximately 38% of them seen only once. The CDR3 sequence is 16 residues long. CDR1 is MNHEY and CDR2 is SMNVEV in the germline V gene (reference sequence). V lost 0 bases and J lost 4, with 13 bases in between. Sequenced: blood. This receptor was identified in a woman aged 18-29 years in good health. This rearrangement joins TRBV27 to TRBJ1-5; TRBD1 is a possible D gene (5 bases). The CDR3 region is CASSLSGTGENQPQHF. The CDR3 coding sequence is TGTGCCAGCAGTTTATCCGGGACGGGCGAAAATCAGCCCCAGCATTTT.